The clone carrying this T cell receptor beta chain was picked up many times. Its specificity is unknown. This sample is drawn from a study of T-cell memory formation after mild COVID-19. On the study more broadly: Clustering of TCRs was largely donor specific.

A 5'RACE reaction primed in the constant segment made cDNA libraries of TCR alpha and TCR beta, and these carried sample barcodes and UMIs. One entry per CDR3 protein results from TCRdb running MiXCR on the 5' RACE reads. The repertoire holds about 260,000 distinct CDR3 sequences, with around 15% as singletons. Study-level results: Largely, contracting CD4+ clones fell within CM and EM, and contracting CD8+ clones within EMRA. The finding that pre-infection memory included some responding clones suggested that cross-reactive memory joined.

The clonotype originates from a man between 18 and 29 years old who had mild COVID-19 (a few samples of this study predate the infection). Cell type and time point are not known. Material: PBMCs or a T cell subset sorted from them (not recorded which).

CDR3 residues: CASSFGGDTDTQYF. The DNA of the CDR3 is TGCGCCAGCAGCTTCGGCGGGGACACAGATACGCAGTATTTT. The genes are TRBV5-1 and TRBJ2-3, with D possibly TRBD2 on 6 matching bases. CDR3 size: 14 residues. Germline CDR1 is SGHRS and CDR2 is YFSETQ. Trimming stripped 2 bases from V and 2 bases from J, with 9 bases between.